Presented here are 23 T cell receptor beta chains from one specimen sequenced in a study of human T cells and chemical hapten exposure. As for time point: patch test 3, about 24 weeks after DPC sensitization. The treatment here: therapeutic diphenylcyclopropenone sensitization with weekly scalp DPC. TCRdb re-derived calls from the RACE reads in MiXCR, one entry per CDR3 protein. The table has 180,000 or so distinct CDR3 sequences, 20% to 25% seen once; the top ten hold around 2.5%. The sequenced sample was whole blood, obtained in connection with sensitization to the hapten diphenylcyclopropenone (DPC). Source of these receptors: a woman in her thirties or forties with alopecia areata. Some clones in this sample may be carry-over from other donors' samples.

V usage is TRBV28 and J usage is TRBJ2-7; tentative D call: TRBD1 (6 bases). Germline CDR1 is MDHEN and CDR2 is SYDVKM. The germline V and J ends were trimmed by 7 bases and 0 bases, with 16 bases remaining between them. This CDR3 has 15 residues. The CDR3 protein is CASTTAGTNSYEQYF. DNA of the CDR3: TGTGCCAGCACTACGGCCGGGACAAACTCCTACGAGCAGTACTTC.

This clonotype was counted a few times. The chain couples TRBV29-1 to TRBJ2-7, with 7 positions matching TRBD2. Germline values: CDR1 SQVTM, CDR2 ANQGSEA. V lost 6 bases, J lost 2 bases, and 4 bases stayed unmatched. This CDR3 comprises 12 residues. CDR3 nucleotides: TGCAGCGTCGGGGAGGGCCCCTACGAGCAGTACTTC. Translated: CSVGEGPYEQYF.

This clonotype showed up just a few times. The chain recombines TRBV29-1 with TRBJ2-1; the D is unclear. The CDR3 is 12 residues long. Germline V gives CDR1 SQVTM, CDR2 ANQGSEA. Trimming removed 5 bases at V and 7 bases at J, with 12 bases between. CDR3 in DNA: TGCAGCGTTACAGTCGCCGGGAATGAGCAGTTCTTC. Protein product: CSVTVAGNEQFF.

This clonotype was seen only a few times. The V call is TRBV5-1, the J call TRBJ1-2; no firm D call. Trimming pared 0 bases from V and 4 bases from J, leaving 10 bases between. Germline V CDR1 and CDR2: SGHRS, YFSETQ. The CDR3 has 14 amino acids. CDR3 in DNA: TGCGCCAGCAGCTTGGAAGGGAGGAGCTATGGCTACACCTTC. Protein sequence: CASSLEGRSYGYTF.

The chain has TRBV29-1 and TRBJ2-3; tentatively, D is TRBD1 (5 bases). This CDR3 contains 13 residues. CDR1 and CDR2 (germline): SQVTM, ANQGSEA. V lost 1 base and J lost 2, with 7 bases in between. The CDR3 coding sequence is TGCAGCGTTGAAGTCAGGGTCACAGATACGCAGTATTTT. This encodes CSVEVRVTDTQYF.

This clonotype was observed a handful of times. This chain uses TRBV25-1 with TRBJ2-3; 8 bases match TRBD1. CDR3 length: 15 residues. The V segment lost 6 bases and the J segment 4 bases; nucleotides outside the gene matches: 9. CDR1 and CDR2 from the germline V gene are MGHDK and SYGVNS. Here the CDR3 reads CASRDGQGIADTQYF. Here the CDR3 DNA reads TGTGCCAGCAGGGATGGACAGGGAATAGCAGATACGCAGTATTTT.

V is TRBV6-2 or TRBV6-3 and J is TRBJ2-3, with D unclear. The CDR3 totals 12 residues. V lost 6 bases and J 12 bases, leaving 16 bases between the germline ends. Germline CDR1 MNHEY, CDR2 SVGEGT. The chain's CDR3 is CASSTPALTQYF. For the CDR3, the DNA is TGTGCCAGCAGCACCCCCGCCCTTACCCAGTATTTT.

V usage is TRBV10-3 and J usage is TRBJ2-3, with 7 bases fitting TRBD1. The CDR3 has 16 amino acids. The V and J ends lost 2 bases and 0 bases, in that order; junction bases with no gene match: 5. Germline V CDR1 and CDR2: ENHRY, SYGVKD. CDR3 sequence (DNA): TGTGCCATCAGTGAGCTCCAGGGGGTTAGCACAGATACGCAGTATTTT. This gives the protein CAISELQGVSTDTQYF.

The sample holds a few counts of this clonotype. The J gene is TRBJ2-7, the V gene TRBV7-2, with D hard to call. This CDR3 region has 14 residues. Germline values: CDR1 SGHTA, CDR2 FQGNSA. The V end lost 5 bases, the J end lost 1 base, and 12 bases lay between the germline ends. The CDR3 reads CASSQGANSYEQYF. Here the CDR3 DNA reads TGTGCCAGCAGCCAAGGCGCCAATTCCTACGAGCAGTACTTC. The entire variable domain, with the rest obtained from reference TRBV7-2 and TRBJ2-7, is as follows: GAGVSQSPSNKVTEKGKDVELRCDPISGHTALYWYRQSLGQGLEFLIYFQGNSAPDKSGLPSDRFSAERTGGSVSTLTIQRTQQEDSAVYLCASSQGANSYEQYFGPGTRLTVT.

The rearrangement uses TRBV5-1 and TRBJ2-1; the D gene is possibly TRBD2 (6 bases). The V gene lost 4 bases and the J gene lost 8 bases, with 16 bases spanning the gap. This CDR3 has 14 amino acids. The germline CDR1 and CDR2 sequences are SGHRS and YFSETQ. CDR3 sequence (DNA): TGCGCCAGCAGCGAGCGGGTCTCTGGCGATGAGCAGTTCTTC. Protein: CASSERVSGDEQFF.

This clonotype was detected a few times. The genes are TRBV29-1 and TRBJ2-3, with D possibly called TRBD1 or TRBD2 (5 bases each). V lost 8 bases to trimming and J lost 6 bases, with 12 bases between them. In germline, CDR1 is SQVTM, CDR2 ANQGSEA. The CDR3 loop spans 11 amino acids. The CDR3 here is CSSLRGDTQYF. The CDR3 nucleotides read TGCAGCTCCCTGAGGGGTGATACGCAGTATTTT.

The chain employs TRBV27 and TRBJ2-1; tentative D call: TRBD1 (6 bases). Germline V CDR1 and CDR2: MNHEY, SMNVEV (reference sequence). The V and J ends lost 5 bases and 10 bases respectively, with 12 bases between them. This CDR3 contains 12 residues. The CDR3 spells CASSPQQGEQFF. CDR3 DNA sequence: TGTGCCAGCAGTCCCCAACAGGGAGAGCAGTTCTTC.

This clonotype occurred a few times. The chain combines TRBV5-1 with TRBJ1-1; TRBD1 matches at 8 bases. The CDR3 has 16 amino acids. Germline loops: CDR1 SGHRS, CDR2 YFSETQ. The junction had 4 bases not matched to a gene; V was cut back by 0 bases and J by 0 bases. DNA of the CDR3: TGCGCCAGCAGCTTGGGGACAGGGTTCATGAACACTGAAGCTTTCTTT. Translated: CASSLGTGFMNTEAFF.

This chain joins TRBV7-2 and TRBJ2-2; TRBD2 agrees at 8 bases. The germline V gene encodes CDR1 SGHTA and CDR2 FQGNSA. V gave up 6 bases and J gave up 5 bases; unmatched junction bases: 8. The CDR3 length is 15 residues. The CDR3 DNA follows: TGTGCCAGCAGAATGAGCGGGAGTGGTACCGGGGAGCTGTTTTTT. This gives the protein CASRMSGSGTGELFF.

The rearrangement uses TRBV6-5 and TRBJ1-1, with D unclear. Trimming cost V 6 bases and J 0 bases, with 8 bases left between them. The V gene's germline CDR1 is MNHEY and CDR2 SVGAGI. CDR3 size: 13 residues. The CDR3 here is CASRLRVNTEAFF. The CDR3 region has the DNA TGTGCCAGCAGGTTACGGGTGAACACTGAAGCTTTCTTT.

This clonotype appeared once. The chain is built from TRBV20-1 and TRBJ2-7; D ambiguous. The CDR3 extends over 10 amino acids. V was clipped by 6 bases and J by 4 bases, with 7 bases between them. The germline V gene encodes CDR1 DFQATT and CDR2 SNEGSKA (reference sequence). This CDR3 is CSAKLYEQYF. The CDR3 DNA is TGCAGTGCCAAACTGTACGAGCAGTACTTC.

This clonotype was observed a few times. The chain recombines TRBV25-1 with TRBJ2-1; D may correspond to TRBD1 or TRBD2 (5 bases each). V shed 2 bases and J shed 4 bases, with 15 bases lying between them. CDR1 is MGHDK, CDR2 SYGVNS, per germline. The CDR3 length is 16 residues. CDR3 sequence: CASSELRGEGYNEQFF. DNA for the CDR3: TGTGCCAGCAGTGAACTGAGGGGAGAGGGATACAATGAGCAGTTCTTC.

This clonotype was detected many times. J is TRBJ2-7 and V is TRBV29-1; 8 bases align to TRBD1. CDR3 length: 14 residues. After removal of 3 bases from V and 6 bases from J, the junction contained 10 bases not matched to a gene. CDR1 and CDR2 (germline): SQVTM, ANQGSEA. The CDR3 bases are TGCAGCGTTGAGCCAGGGGGCTGGAAGGGCGAGCAGTACTTC. Translating gives CSVEPGGWKGEQYF.

This clonotype was seen at least ten times. The J gene is TRBJ2-7, the V gene TRBV6-2 or TRBV6-3; unclear D gene. Trimming shortened V by 2 bases and J by 6 bases, and 11 bases separated the two germline ends. The CDR3 covers 13 residues. CDR1 MNHEY and CDR2 SVGEGT come from the germline V gene. The CDR3 bases are TGTGCCAGCAGTTACCAAAACAGCCCCGAGCAGTACTTC. Residues: CASSYQNSPEQYF.

This clonotype was observed a handful of times. The chain joins TRBV24-1 to TRBJ2-3; D gene ambiguous. Trimming stripped 5 bases from V and 2 bases from J, with 10 bases between. There are 14 residues in the CDR3. CDR1 is KGHDR and CDR2 is SFDVKD in the germline V gene. This chain's CDR3 is CATSGSLSTDTQYF. The CDR3 nucleotides read TGTGCCACCAGTGGATCGCTGTCCACAGATACGCAGTATTTT.

This clonotype was detected ten times or more. The genes are TRBV28 and TRBJ2-7, with D possibly TRBD1 on 6 matching bases. The CDR3 length is 13 residues. The germline CDR1 and CDR2 sequences are MDHEN and SYDVKM. Trimming stripped 4 bases from V and 6 bases from J, with 13 bases between. CDR3 in DNA: TGTGCCAGCAGTTCGAGGACAGTACTCGAGCAGTACTTC. As protein: CASSSRTVLEQYF.

This clonotype has just a few counts. The chain employs TRBV18 and TRBJ1-6, with a weak D call TRBD1 (5 bases). Trimming took 8 bases from V and 9 from J, leaving 17 bases between them. Germline CDR1 is KGHSH and CDR2 is LQKENI. The CDR3 sequence is 14 residues long. The CDR3 loop reads CASRDRTGGSPLHF. The CDR3 DNA sequence: TGTGCCAGCCGAGACCGGACGGGGGGTTCACCCCTCCACTTT.

This clonotype came up a few times. This rearrangement joins TRBV6-5 to TRBJ2-7, with a tentative D call TRBD1 (5 bases). Germline V gene sequence: CDR1 MNHEY, CDR2 SVGAGI. The CDR3 is 14 amino acids. With 7 bases removed from V and 0 bases from J, the gap between germline ends came to 13 bases. The DNA of the CDR3 is TGTGCCAGCACCCCCCAGGGTAGCTCCTACGAGCAGTACTTC. Translating gives CASTPQGSSYEQYF.